A single sample is the source of the 12 T cell receptor beta chains below, sequenced in a study of blood T cell repertoires in COVID-19. The protocol was immunoSEQ multiplex PCR, while the TCRdb copy is restricted to in-frame clones and leaves out a portion. The table records around 140,000 clones, about 90% of them present only once. Sequencing was done on a sample of peripheral blood. These receptor sequences come from a man older than 75 with acute or convalescent COVID-19.

The chain links TRBV5-4 to TRBJ1-4, with D unresolved. Germline values: CDR1 SGHNT, CDR2 YYREEE (reference sequence). Trimming cost V 1 base and J 3 bases, with 13 bases left between them. The CDR3 has 16 amino acids. As DNA, the CDR3 is TGTGCCAGCAGCTTGTCCGGGTCTAGAGCTAATGAAAAACTGTTTTTT. This gives the protein CASSLSGSRANEKLFF. The full variable domain, with the rest looked up from reference TRBV5-4 and TRBJ1-4, is ETGVTQSPTHLIKTRGQQVTLRCSSQSGHNTVSWYQQALGQGPQFIFQYYREEENGRGNFPPRFSGLQFPNYSSELNVNALELDDSALYLCASSLSGSRANEKLFFGSGTQLSVL.

The chain uses TRBV7-8 and TRBJ2-1; 10 nucleotides match TRBD1. The ends lost 4 bases at V and 8 bases at J; junction bases unmatched: 5. The CDR3 consists of 14 residues. Germline loops: CDR1 SGHVS, CDR2 FQNEAQ. The CDR3 bases are TGTGCCAGCAGCTACGGACAGGGGGATTATGAGCAGTTCTTC. It specifies CASSYGQGDYEQFF. Drawing the rest from reference TRBV7-8 and TRBJ2-1, the complete variable domain is GAGVSQSPRYKVAKRGQDVALRCDPISGHVSLFWYQQALGQGPEFLTYFQNEAQLDKSGLPSDRFFAERPEGSVSTLKIQRTQQEDSAVYLCASSYGQGDYEQFFGPGTRLTVL.

The chain couples TRBV28 to TRBJ2-3; 7 bases agree with TRBD2. In germline, CDR1 is MDHEN, CDR2 SYDVKM. V lost 3 bases, J lost 2 bases, and 8 bases stayed unmatched. This CDR3 spans 16 amino acids. The CDR3 here is CASSLSAGVATDTQYF. For the CDR3, the DNA is TGTGCCAGCAGTTTGTCGGCGGGAGTGGCCACAGATACGCAGTATTTT.

The CDR3 DNA reads as TGCAGCGCCCGACTAGTCCTTATAAGCACAGATACGCAGTATTTT. As protein: CSARLVLISTDTQYF. The chain uses TRBV29-1 and TRBJ2-3; D possibly corresponds to TRBD2 (6 bases). The V gene's germline CDR1 is SQVTM and CDR2 ANQGSEA. Trimming took off 7 bases at V and 0 bases at J, with 17 bases between the two ends. The CDR3 has 15 amino acids.

The table lists this clone with a count of one. This chain joins TRBV4-1 and TRBJ1-1; possible D gene TRBD1, 6 bases. Trimming cost V 4 bases and J 5 bases, with 20 bases left between them. Germline V gives CDR1 MGHRA, CDR2 YSYEKL. The CDR3 loop spans 16 amino acids. This CDR3 reads CASSPNGGIIGTEAFF. In DNA, the CDR3 is TGCGCCAGCAGCCCCAATGGGGGCATAATTGGGACTGAAGCTTTCTTT.

The chain uses TRBV27 and TRBJ2-7; a possible D gene is TRBD2 (5 bases). Germline loops: CDR1 MNHEY, CDR2 SMNVEV (reference sequence). Trimming pared 6 bases from V and 3 bases from J, leaving 15 bases between. This CDR3 is built from 14 residues. The CDR3 coding sequence is TGTGCCAGCAGCGAGGGAGCCCTACTCTACGAGCAGTACTTC. Encoded protein: CASSEGALLYEQYF.

The V gene is TRBV28, the J gene TRBJ2-7; D gene unclear. The V gene's germline CDR1 is MDHEN and CDR2 SYDVKM. The CDR3 consists of 11 residues. The V and J ends lost 6 bases and 5 bases respectively, with 8 bases between them. CDR3 in amino acids: CASRSLHEQYF. CDR3 bases: TGTGCCAGCAGGTCACTTCACGAGCAGTACTTC.

The V and J genes are TRBV7-9 and TRBJ2-3; TRBD1 agrees at 7 bases. CDR1 is SEHNR and CDR2 is FQNEAQ in the germline V gene (reference sequence). This CDR3 contains 14 residues. V was pared by 8 bases and J by 6 bases, with 11 bases of the junction left unmatched. This chain's CDR3 is CASRQGVKGDTQYF. Here the CDR3 DNA reads TGTGCCAGCCGCCAGGGGGTTAAGGGTGATACGCAGTATTTT.

The chain employs TRBV5-6 and TRBJ2-1; D is ambiguous. Germline V gene data show CDR1 as SGHDT and CDR2 as YYEEEE. The CDR3 covers 14 residues. The V gene lost 1 base and the J gene lost 5 bases, with 10 bases spanning the gap. CDR3: CASSLTLQDNEQFF. The CDR3 nucleotides are TGTGCCAGCAGCTTGACCCTCCAGGACAATGAGCAGTTCTTC. Together with reference TRBV5-6 and TRBJ2-1, the CDR3 gives the full variable domain: DAGVTQSPTHLIKTRGQQVTLRCSPKSGHDTVSWYQQALGQGPQFIFQYYEEEERQRGNFPDRFSGHQFPNYSSELNVNALLLGDSALYLCASSLTLQDNEQFFGPGTRLTVL.

The chain recombines TRBV5-4 with TRBJ1-1, with TRBD1 identical over 7 bases. The trim removed 7 bases at V and 1 base at J, leaving 7 bases unmatched. CDR3 length: 14 residues. Germline V gene lookup returns CDR1 SGHNT and CDR2 YYREEE (reference sequence). The CDR3: CASRRTGSNTEAFF. In DNA form, the CDR3 reads TGTGCCAGCCGACGGACAGGATCGAACACTGAAGCTTTCTTT. Filled out from reference TRBV5-4 and TRBJ1-1, the complete variable domain reads ETGVTQSPTHLIKTRGQQVTLRCSSQSGHNTVSWYQQALGQGPQFIFQYYREEENGRGNFPPRFSGLQFPNYSSELNVNALELDDSALYLCASRRTGSNTEAFFGQGTRLTVV.

The rearrangement uses TRBV5-1 and TRBJ2-7; D is perhaps TRBD2 (6 bases). The CDR3 totals 15 residues. V dropped 4 bases and J dropped 5 bases, with 19 bases sitting between them. Germline CDR1 SGHRS, CDR2 YFSETQ. DNA of the CDR3: TGCGCCAGCAGCCCGGTCGGGGGTAAAAGTAACGAGCAGTACTTC. It encodes CASSPVGGKSNEQYF.

The V gene is TRBV4-1, the J gene TRBJ2-1; a possible D gene is TRBD2 (6 bases). Trimming cost V 3 bases and J 10 bases, with 16 bases left between them. Germline-derived CDR1 and CDR2 are MGHRA and YSYEKL. The CDR3 is 14 residues long. CDR3 DNA sequence: TGCGCCAGCAGCCAGTACGGAAGTGGGGGGGAGCAGTTCTTC. This encodes CASSQYGSGGEQFF.